One T cell receptor (beta chain) is described in this entry. Its antigen is unidentified. The source of the sample is a study of cytomegalovirus exposure and HLA in healthy donors. As for the study in general: From about 180 million T cells, an earlier analysis saw roughly 110 million unique TCR beta sequences. Broader study findings: Association of 16,951 TCR beta sequences with HLA alleles was found at 0.05 false discovery rate in a later analysis.

In the PCR, 60 Vbeta and 13 Jbeta primers were used. The protocol was immunoSEQ multiplex PCR, while the TCRdb copy is restricted to in-frame clones and leaves out a portion. The profile shows 200,000 or so clones, approximately 84% of them singletons. The germline V and J ends were trimmed by 2 bases and 0 bases, with 13 bases remaining between them. There are 16 residues in the CDR3. Germline V gene sequence: CDR1 SGHNT, CDR2 YYREEE (reference sequence). Sequences were obtained from PBMCs. The chain has TRBV5-4 and TRBJ2-3; D perhaps matches TRBD2 (6 bases). The TCR comes from a man aged 45 to 65 in good health and CMV-seronegative. Written as DNA, the CDR3 is TGTGCCAGCAGCTTAGCGGGCCTGGCTAGCACAGATACGCAGTATTTT. It codes for CASSLAGLASTDTQYF.